The rows below give T cell receptor beta chains drawn from one sample of a study of identifying expanded T cells in peripheral blood. The assay was immunoSEQ multiplex PCR, and TCRdb's table has in-frame clones only and misses some. The sample has tens of thousands of clones; over 75% are singletons. Material: blood. These receptors all stem from a person between 18 and 75 years old in good health. CDR3s include the opening cysteine and the closing phenylalanine or tryptophan. D genes are given only for firm matches. Where a row states a size, it is once, few, many or the class of an expanded clone; other rows omit it.

J: TRBJ1-1; V: TRBV5-1; D: NA; size: NA; CDR3: CASSLDFSGGAEAFF; DNA: TGCGCCAGCAGCTTGGATTTTTCCGGGGGCGCTGAAGCTTTCTTT
J: TRBJ1-1; V: TRBV9; D: TRBD1; size: NA; CDR3: CASSVVQGAPNTEAFF; DNA: TGTGCCAGCAGCGTAGTTCAGGGGGCACCCAACACTGAAGCTTTCTTT
J: TRBJ1-2; V: TRBV11-2; D: NA; size: NA; CDR3: CASSLEDSYGYTF; DNA: TGTGCCAGCAGCTTAGAAGACAGCTATGGCTACACCTTC
J: TRBJ2-3; V: TRBV5-1; D: TRBD1; size: NA; CDR3: CASSLRGRSSDTQYF; DNA: TGCGCCAGCAGCTTGAGGGGGCGATCGTCAGATACGCAGTATTTT
J: TRBJ1-1; V: TRBV4-3; D: NA; size: few; CDR3: CASSQGRGREAFF; DNA: TGCGCCAGCAGCCAAGGCAGGGGCCGAGAAGCTTTCTTT
J: TRBJ1-2; V: TRBV7-9; D: TRBD1; size: once; CDR3: CASSITQGAGYTF; DNA: TGTGCCAGCAGTATTACGCAGGGGGCAGGCTACACCTTC
J: TRBJ1-2; V: TRBV5-1; D: NA; size: NA; CDR3: CASSPARIGATVFGYTF; DNA: TGCGCCAGCAGCCCCGCCCGAATCGGGGCCACGGTCTTTGGCTACACCTTC
J: TRBJ1-5; V: TRBV6-5; D: NA; size: NA; CDR3: CASSSRPPTEGQPQHF; DNA: TGTGCCAGCAGTTCTCGACCCCCGACGGAGGGTCAGCCCCAGCATTTT
J: TRBJ1-1; V: TRBV2; D: TRBD1; size: few; CDR3: CASSERGRGSEAFF; DNA: TGTGCCAGCAGTGAAAGGGGGCGCGGATCTGAAGCTTTCTTT
J: TRBJ1-5; V: TRBV6-5; D: NA; size: once; CDR3: CASATGRWNQPQHF; DNA: TGTGCCAGCGCTACAGGGCGTTGGAATCAGCCCCAGCATTTT
J: TRBJ2-1; V: TRBV5-8; D: NA; size: NA; CDR3: CASSFRPLEQFF; DNA: TGTGCCAGCAGCTTCCGGCCTCTTGAGCAGTTCTTC
J: TRBJ1-5; V: TRBV7-8; D: NA; size: NA; CDR3: CASSLWGGNQPQHF; DNA: TGTGCCAGCAGCTTATGGGGGGGGAATCAGCCCCAGCATTTT
J: TRBJ2-5; V: TRBV4-3; D: TRBD2; size: NA; CDR3: CASSLRASGIQETQYF; DNA: TGCGCCAGCAGCCTACGGGCTAGCGGGATACAGGAGACCCAGTACTTC
J: TRBJ1-6; V: TRBV18; D: NA; size: NA; CDR3: CASSPGDSPLHF; DNA: TGTGCCAGCTCACCGGGGGATTCACCCCTCCACTTT
J: TRBJ2-2; V: TRBV5-5; D: NA; size: NA; CDR3: CASSAPGPMVAGELFF; DNA: TGTGCCAGCAGCGCCCCCGGGCCCATGGTAGCCGGGGAGCTGTTTTTT
J: TRBJ2-5; V: TRBV11-2; D: TRBD2; size: NA; CDR3: CASSPRLAGGRETQYF; DNA: TGTGCCAGCAGCCCGAGACTAGCGGGAGGCAGAGAGACCCAGTACTTC
J: TRBJ2-3; V: TRBV28; D: NA; size: NA; CDR3: CASSLSGASGQTTDTQYF; DNA: TGTGCCAGCAGTCTCTCGGGGGCTAGCGGCCAAACCACAGATACGCAGTATTTT
J: TRBJ2-1; V: TRBV6-8; D: TRBD2; size: once; CDR3: CASSYVGTSGRNEQFF; DNA: TGTGCCAGCAGTTACGTCGGGACTAGCGGGAGGAATGAGCAGTTCTTC
J: TRBJ1-5; V: TRBV19; D: TRBD1; size: NA; CDR3: CASSVGQAGNQPQHF; DNA: TGTGCCAGTAGTGTCGGACAGGCCGGCAATCAGCCCCAGCATTTT
J: TRBJ2-1; V: TRBV2; D: TRBD1; size: once; CDR3: CASSALVDRKSNEQFF; DNA: TGTGCCAGCAGTGCCCTCGTGGACAGGAAATCCAATGAGCAGTTCTTC
J: TRBJ1-3; V: TRBV29-1; D: NA; size: NA; CDR3: CSFRSSGNTIYF; DNA: TGCAGTTTCCGATCCTCTGGAAACACCATATATTTT
J: TRBJ1-6; V: TRBV11-1; D: NA; size: NA; CDR3: CASSQVGGNSPLHF; DNA: TGTGCCAGCAGCCAGGTCGGGGGGAATTCACCCCTCCACTTT
J: TRBJ1-2; V: TRBV9; D: TRBD1; size: NA; CDR3: CASSVRTGDYGYTF; DNA: TGTGCCAGCAGCGTCAGGACAGGCGATTATGGCTACACCTTC
J: TRBJ2-1; V: TRBV5-5; D: NA; size: NA; CDR3: CASSNRLPNEQFF; DNA: TGTGCCAGCAGCAATCGACTCCCCAATGAGCAGTTCTTC
J: TRBJ1-1; V: TRBV2; D: NA; size: NA; CDR3: CASSVGGDTEAFF; DNA: TGTGCCAGCAGTGTGGGTGGGGACACTGAAGCTTTCTTT
J: TRBJ1-2; V: TRBV19; D: TRBD1; size: NA; CDR3: CAAGTGTNYGYTF; DNA: TGTGCCGCAGGGACAGGGACCAACTATGGCTACACCTTC
J: TRBJ2-1; V: TRBV4-2; D: NA; size: NA; CDR3: CASSQGGGRDSYNEQFF; DNA: TGTGCCAGCAGCCAAGGGGGCGGTAGAGATTCCTACAATGAGCAGTTCTTC
J: TRBJ1-2; V: TRBV2; D: NA; size: NA; CDR3: CASSAQGGALYGYTF; DNA: TGTGCCAGCAGCGCCCAAGGGGGGGCCCTCTATGGCTACACCTTC
J: TRBJ2-7; V: TRBV6-5; D: TRBD1; size: NA; CDR3: CASSPTGDGYEQYF; DNA: TGTGCCAGCAGTCCGACAGGGGATGGCTACGAGCAGTACTTC
J: TRBJ2-2; V: TRBV7-9; D: TRBD1; size: NA; CDR3: CASSPQGALTGELFF; DNA: TGTGCCAGCAGCCCACAGGGGGCACTAACCGGGGAGCTGTTTTTT
J: TRBJ1-5; V: TRBV4-1; D: TRBD1; size: once; CDR3: CASSPWTGGQPQHF; DNA: TGCGCCAGCAGCCCTTGGACAGGGGGTCAGCCCCAGCATTTT
J: TRBJ2-5; V: TRBV19; D: TRBD1; size: NA; CDR3: CASSILGQGKETQYF; DNA: TGTGCCAGTAGTATCTTGGGACAGGGAAAAGAGACCCAGTACTTC
J: TRBJ2-2; V: TRBV30; D: NA; size: few; CDR3: CAWRKLVVPGELFF; DNA: TGTGCCTGGAGAAAGTTGGTAGTCCCCGGGGAGCTGTTTTTT
J: TRBJ2-7; V: TRBV11-2; D: TRBD1; size: NA; CDR3: CASSPDRGGSYEQYF; DNA: TGTGCCAGCAGCCCGGACAGGGGAGGCTCCTACGAGCAGTACTTC
J: TRBJ1-2; V: TRBV6-6; D: NA; size: NA; CDR3: CASSLQAHLYGYTF; DNA: TGTGCCAGCAGCCTACAGGCTCACCTCTATGGCTACACCTTC
J: TRBJ1-6; V: TRBV19; D: NA; size: NA; CDR3: CATASRYNSPLHF; DNA: TGTGCCACCGCCTCGAGGTATAATTCACCCCTCCACTTT
J: TRBJ1-2; V: TRBV19; D: NA; size: NA; CDR3: CASSFGAEGYTF; DNA: TGTGCCAGTAGTTTCGGGGCTGAGGGCTACACCTTC
J: TRBJ1-1; V: TRBV6-5; D: NA; size: NA; CDR3: CASSSTWNTEAFF; DNA: TGTGCCAGCAGTTCGACCTGGAACACTGAAGCTTTCTTT
J: TRBJ2-7; V: TRBV28; D: NA; size: NA; CDR3: CASRVRGLYEQYF; DNA: TGTGCCAGCAGGGTCCGCGGCCTCTACGAGCAGTACTTC
J: TRBJ1-1; V: TRBV11-3; D: NA; size: NA; CDR3: CASSLNGAEAFF; DNA: TGTGCCAGCAGCTTAAACGGCGCTGAAGCTTTCTTT
J: TRBJ2-1; V: TRBV4-1; D: NA; size: few; CDR3: CASSQDPYNEQFF; DNA: TGCGCCAGCAGCCAAGACCCATACAATGAGCAGTTCTTC
J: TRBJ1-2; V: TRBV13; D: NA; size: few; CDR3: CASSGVTNYGYTF; DNA: TGTGCCAGCAGCGGGGTTACTAACTATGGCTACACCTTC
J: TRBJ2-7; V: TRBV25-1; D: NA; size: NA; CDR3: CASSEYTGMSSEQYF; DNA: TGTGCCAGCAGTGAATATACCGGGATGTCTAGCGAGCAGTACTTC
J: TRBJ2-3; V: TRBV14; D: TRBD1; size: NA; CDR3: CASSQVFGTGSTDTQYF; DNA: TGTGCCAGCAGCCAAGTCTTCGGGACAGGGAGCACAGATACGCAGTATTTT
J: TRBJ1-2; V: TRBV6-5; D: NA; size: NA; CDR3: CASSYSSGAGYGYTF; DNA: TGTGCCAGCAGTTACTCGTCGGGGGCTGGCTATGGCTACACCTTC
J: TRBJ2-1; V: TRBV4-1; D: TRBD1; size: NA; CDR3: CASSQATGGYEQFF; DNA: TGCGCCAGCAGCCAAGCTACAGGGGGCTATGAGCAGTTCTTC